This note documents a single T cell receptor beta chain sequence. Its antigen is still unknown. The data were taken from a study of T cell repertoires in cytomegalovirus infection. Germline CDR1 is SGHVS and CDR2 is FQNEAQ. Trimming took 5 bases from V and 9 from J, leaving 23 bases between them. The CDR3 has 16 amino acids. Each CDR3 protein is one row after TCRdb ran MiXCR on the reads. This table holds 550,000 to 850,000 distinct CDR3 sequences, around a third found once. Notes on the study in general: Carriage of CMV together with the relevant HLA was identifiable through cumulative public TCR beta family frequency.

This TCR derives from a human donor in good health (CMV status not recorded). Some clones in this sample may be carry-over from other donors' samples. The sample in question was cultured PBMCs, obtained from culture after CMV antigen stimulation. The rearrangement links TRBV7-8 to TRBJ1-5; D possibly corresponds to TRBD1 (5 bases). CDR3 in amino acids: CASSPRDGPLGRPQHF. CDR3 sequence (DNA): TGTGCCAGCAGCCCCAGGGATGGGCCCCTGGGGCGGCCCCAGCATTTT.